This TCR beta chain was sequenced in a study of CD8+ T cells in alopecia areata. At the level of the study: Treatment comprised oral tofacitinib, 5 to 10 mg twice daily, in treated patients. Findings of the study overall: Tofacitinib yielded significantly lower scalp clonality and fewer expanded CD8+ clones among the top 100.

RNA was extracted and reverse transcribed into cDNA as the sequencing template. This table comes from immunoSEQ multiplex PCR, and its TCRdb copy is limited to in-frame clones, with some not included. The data show about 170,000 clones, roughly 50% seen once. Treatment given: oral pan-JAK inhibitor, 5-10 mg twice daily. With regard to this clone: Its specificity is not known.

The CDR3 sequence is 14 residues long. Germline V gives CDR1 LGHNA, CDR2 YNFKEQ. V lost 4 bases, J lost 4 bases, and 4 bases stayed unmatched. This chain links TRBV4-2 with TRBJ2-5; 9 bases fit TRBD1. This specimen consisted of CD4+ T cells sorted from blood, obtained at week 56, from a patient treated with tofacitinib. The TCR originated in a human donor with alopecia areata. CDR3 amino acids: CASSPGTGIETQYF. The CDR3 DNA sequence: TGTGCCAGCAGCCCGGGGACAGGGATAGAGACCCAGTACTTC.